A single TCR beta chain is shown here with its context. Its antigen is currently unknown. CDR3 length equals 14 residues. V lost 6 bases and J lost 7; bases outside the gene matches: 8. Germline loops: CDR1 SNHLY, CDR2 FYNNEI. The sample comes from a study of cytotoxic CD8 clonotypes in ibrutinib-treated CLL. Whole-study context: The average sample held around 260,000 productive templates and 87,000 or so productive rearrangements.

Genomic DNA in an amount of about 2 micrograms was extracted from cryopreserved PBMCs and used for the preparation of TCR beta libraries. Clones were read by immunoSEQ multiplex PCR, and TCRdb kept only the in-frame ones, dropping some. The sample records about 140,000 clones, 65% to 85% being singletons. General observations from the study: Among the clonotypes, public ones were uncommon and contracted or held stable on treatment. Baseline levels of clonality went above those of age-matched healthy donors and moved with circulating CD8+ T-cell counts.

The TCR was taken from a human donor with chronic lymphocytic leukemia. V is TRBV2 and J is TRBJ2-1; 8 bases are a match to TRBD1. Source: PBMCs, taken after 36 months of ibrutinib treatment. The CDR3 coding sequence is TGTGCCAGCAGATACAGGGGGGTCGGGAATGAGCAGTTCTTC. Amino acid sequence: CASRYRGVGNEQFF.